These 10 T cell receptor beta chains originate from one sample sequenced in a study of T cells in Graves' hyperthyroidism and ophthalmopathy. RNA transcripts gave rise to amplified TCR beta CDR3 regions. A first-round RT-PCR of the TCR CDR3 used the HTBI primer set. TCRdb analysed the multiplex PCR reads with MiXCR anew, one entry per CDR3 protein. The sample has 250,000 to 300,000 distinct CDR3 sequences, 10% to 15% seen once. The sample was blood. Every receptor here comes from a woman in her 30s with Graves' hyperthyroidism that later progressed to Graves' ophthalmopathy.

With regard to this clonotype: This may come from a read error, since a much larger clone is one base off. The gene calls are TRBV7-2 and TRBJ1-6; maybe TRBD1 (6 bases). The CDR3 has 15 amino acids. The germline V gene has CDR1 SGHTA and CDR2 FQGNSA. The CDR3 loop is CASSFGTFYNSALHF. The DNA of the CDR3 is TGTGCCAGCAGCTTTGGGACATTCTATAATTCAGCCCTCCACTTT.

In this sample, this clonotype turned up many times. The chain has TRBV6-2 or TRBV6-3 and TRBJ1-6; possible D gene TRBD1, 6 bases. This CDR3 has 13 amino acids. CDR1 and CDR2 (germline): MNHEY, SVGEGT. V was shortened by 4 bases and J by 14 bases, with 15 bases between the two germline ends. DNA for the CDR3: TGTGCCAGCAGTTCCGGGGAGGGACAATCCCTCCACTTT. This encodes CASSSGEGQSLHF.

The sample holds many counts of this clonotype. The rearrangement links TRBV2 to TRBJ1-2; 10 bases fit TRBD1. This CDR3 contains 13 residues. V shed 4 bases and J 8 bases; nucleotides not matched to a gene: 4. The germline CDR1 and CDR2 sequences are SNHLY and FYNNEI. The chain's CDR3 is CASSAGTGEGYTF. For the CDR3, the DNA is TGTGCCAGCAGTGCCGGGACAGGGGAGGGCTACACCTTC. Using reference TRBV2 and TRBJ1-2 for the parts outside the CDR3, the full variable domain is EPEVTQTPSHQVTQMGQEVILRCVPISNHLYFYWYRQILGQKVEFLVSFYNNEISEKSEIFDDQFSVERPDGSNFTLKIRSTKLEDSAMYFCASSAGTGEGYTFGSGTRLTVV.

The chain has TRBV13 and TRBJ2-7; 7 bases line up with TRBD1. The CDR3 covers 15 residues. Per the germline V gene, CDR1 is PRHDT and CDR2 is FYEKMQ (reference sequence). With V trimmed by 5 bases and J by 0 bases, 7 bases remained unmatched. As DNA, the CDR3 is TGTGCCAGCAGCGCCCGACAGGGTTCCTCCTACGAGCAGTACTTC. Translating gives CASSARQGSSYEQYF.

This clonotype appeared many times. The rearrangement links TRBV20-1 to TRBJ2-7; TRBD2 matches at 9 bases. V lost 5 bases, J lost 2 bases, and 7 bases stayed unmatched. This CDR3 comprises 14 residues. Germline V CDR1 and CDR2: DFQATT, SNEGSKA (reference sequence). CDR3 sequence (DNA): TGCAGTGCTGAGGGTAGCGGGAGTACCTACGAGCAGTACTTC. This encodes CSAEGSGSTYEQYF.

This clonotype was detected many times. This chain uses TRBV7-9 with TRBJ2-5, with 8 bases identical to TRBD2. The V gene's germline CDR1 is SEHNR and CDR2 FQNEAQ (reference sequence). V dropped 5 bases and J dropped 5; count of bases not matched to a gene: 13. CDR3 size: 16 residues. The CDR3 sequence is CASSRGGTPARETQYF. CDR3 nucleotide sequence: TGTGCCAGCAGCCGGGGGGGGACCCCAGCCAGGGAGACCCAGTACTTC.

J is TRBJ2-3 and V is TRBV3-1; D remains unclear. Per germline, CDR1 LGHDT and CDR2 YNNKEL (reference sequence). This CDR3 has 13 residues. V gave up 2 bases and J gave up 10 bases, with 13 bases separating them. This CDR3 is CASSQSSAGAQYF. Written as DNA, the CDR3 is TGTGCCAGCAGCCAAAGTTCGGCTGGGGCGCAGTATTTT.

At least ten counts were recorded for this clonotype. The chain carries TRBV11-2 and TRBJ2-7; D may match TRBD1 or TRBD2 (5 bases each). Germline CDR1 and CDR2: SGHAT and FQNNGV. The CDR3 is made up of 11 amino acids. V lost 5 bases to trimming and J lost 9 bases, with 11 bases between them. CDR3 loop: CASSLGTGQYF. CDR3 nucleotide sequence: TGTGCCAGCAGCCTTGGGACGGGGCAGTACTTC.

The rearrangement links TRBV6-1 to TRBJ2-5, with a possible D match to TRBD2 (6 bases). With 7 bases removed from V and 7 bases from J, the gap between germline ends came to 10 bases. Germline-derived CDR1 and CDR2 are MNHNS and SASEGT. This CDR3 region has 11 residues. The CDR3 region has the DNA TGTGCCAGCAACAAGGAGGGGACCCAGTACTTC. This sequence encodes CASNKEGTQYF.

At least ten counts were recorded for this clonotype. The chain couples TRBV6-2 or TRBV6-3 to TRBJ2-3; D is unresolved. The V and J ends lost 6 bases and 4 bases respectively, with 17 bases between them. Germline CDR1 and CDR2: MNHEY and SVGEGT. The CDR3 contains 15 residues. CDR3 nucleotides: TGTGCCAGCAGAACCGGGCCACAGCGTGCAGATACGCAGTATTTT. Amino acids: CASRTGPQRADTQYF.